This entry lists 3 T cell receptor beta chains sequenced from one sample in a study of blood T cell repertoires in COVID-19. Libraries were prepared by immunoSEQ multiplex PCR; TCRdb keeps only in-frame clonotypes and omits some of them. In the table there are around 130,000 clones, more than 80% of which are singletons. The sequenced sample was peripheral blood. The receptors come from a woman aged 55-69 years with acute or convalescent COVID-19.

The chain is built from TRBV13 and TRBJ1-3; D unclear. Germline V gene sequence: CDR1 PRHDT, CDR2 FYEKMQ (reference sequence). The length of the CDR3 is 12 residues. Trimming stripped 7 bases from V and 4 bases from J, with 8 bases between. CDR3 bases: TGTGCCAGCACCATCGGGGGAAACACCATATATTTT. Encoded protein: CASTIGGNTIYF.

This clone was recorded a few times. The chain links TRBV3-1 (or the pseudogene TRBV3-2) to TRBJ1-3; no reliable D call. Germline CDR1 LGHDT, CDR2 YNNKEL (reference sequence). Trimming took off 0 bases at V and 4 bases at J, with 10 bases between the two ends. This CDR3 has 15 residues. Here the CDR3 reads CASSQDRGTGNTIYF. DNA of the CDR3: TGTGCCAGCAGCCAAGACCGGGGTACCGGAAACACCATATATTTT.

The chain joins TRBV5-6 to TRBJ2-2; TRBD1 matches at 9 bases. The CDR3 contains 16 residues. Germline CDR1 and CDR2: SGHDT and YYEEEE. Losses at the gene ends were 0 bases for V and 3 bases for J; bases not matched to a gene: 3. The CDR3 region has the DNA TGTGCCAGCAGCTTGGGGGGACAGGGATACACCGGGGAGCTGTTTTTT. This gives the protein CASSLGGQGYTGELFF.